This T cell receptor beta chain was observed in a study of Graves' ophthalmopathy and Graves' hyperthyroidism. The authors amplified TCR beta CDR3 regions, and they did so from RNA transcripts for repertoire sequencing. RT-PCR was first run with HTBI primers, then multiplex PCR in a second round. TCRdb itself ran the multiplex PCR reads through MiXCR, one entry per CDR3 protein. Among about 700,000 distinct CDR3 sequences, 40% were seen once, and the ten largest hold 44%. A note on this clonotype: Its antigen is not known. At one end the junction does not follow the germline gene, possibly because of a read error.

The study's findings and limits: This model predicted ophthalmopathy progression (sensitivity 60% to 71%, specificity around 72%). In blood, most expanded thyroid clonotypes above 0.001 frequency were also detected. Sensitivity of 87.88% and specificity of less than 82% were achieved when a 13-signature model separated ophthalmopathy from stable hyperthyroidism.

This CDR3 region has 14 residues. Per the germline V gene, CDR1 is SGHAT and CDR2 is FQNNGV. Other autoimmune disease, uncontrolled infection, pregnancy and lactation led to exclusion. This clonotype was obtained from an adult man with Graves' ophthalmopathy. The V gene is TRBV11-2, the J gene TRBJ1-5; D is unclear. The sequencing sample was made of peripheral blood. As DNA, the CDR3 is TGTGGCAGCAGCTTTGACGGGAGCAATCAGCCCCAGCATTTT. Protein sequence: CGSSFDGSNQPQHF.